These T cell receptor beta chains were read from a single sample in a study of blood T cell repertoires in COVID-19. Some clones are missing from TCRdb's copy, which holds only in-frame ones; the method was immunoSEQ multiplex PCR. The table has more than 200,000 clones, about 90% seen once. The sample was peripheral blood. These receptors were taken from a man at least 80 years old with acute or convalescent COVID-19. Each CDR3 is given with its conserved first and last residue. Fields, in order: V gene, J gene, D gene, CDR3 DNA, CDR3 protein. A D gene is named only where the DNA matches it firmly.

TRBV6-7,TRBJ1-5,TRBD1,TGTGCCAGCAGTTCGGGACAGAGTAGCAATCAGCCCCAGCATTTT,CASSSGQSSNQPQHF
TRBV10-3,TRBJ1-4,-,TGTGCCATCAGTCGGAATCTTGGCGGGGAAGGAGGAAATGAAAAACTGTTTTTT,CAISRNLGGEGGNEKLFF
TRBV2,TRBJ1-5,TRBD1,TGTGCCAGCAACCCCCGGACAGGGGTCGGCAATCAGCCCCAGCATTTT,CASNPRTGVGNQPQHF
TRBV28,TRBJ2-7,-,TGTGCCAGCAGCGGTACACAGGGTTGGTACGAGCAGTACTTC,CASSGTQGWYEQYF
TRBV11-2,TRBJ2-7,-,TGTGCCAGCAGCTTAGGACAGCTCTACGAGCAGTACTTC,CASSLGQLYEQYF
TRBV15,TRBJ2-5,TRBD1,TGTGCCACCAGCGAATCCCCGGGACAGTGGGAGACCCAGTACTTC,CATSESPGQWETQYF
TRBV7-2,TRBJ2-5,-,TGTGCCAGCAGCGCCCAGGGGAGAATACAAGAGACCCAGTACTTC,CASSAQGRIQETQYF
TRBV7-9,TRBJ2-7,TRBD1,TGTGCCAGCAGTCGAACCGGGACAGGGGAGAAGGAGCAGTACTTC,CASSRTGTGEKEQYF
TRBV6-5,TRBJ2-1,-,TGTGCCAGCAGTTACTCCCAGTCCTACAATGAGCAGTTCTTC,CASSYSQSYNEQFF
TRBV5-1,TRBJ2-3,-,TGCGCCAGCAGCCGGGACATCCCTAGCACAGATACGCAGTATTTT,CASSRDIPSTDTQYF
TRBV6-5,TRBJ1-2,TRBD1,TGTGCCAGCAGTTCGAGGACAGGGGATGGCTACACCTTC,CASSSRTGDGYTF
TRBV7-9,TRBJ2-5,TRBD2,TGTGCCAGCAGCCGGAGGGGACTAGGGGAAGAGACCCAGTACTTC,CASSRRGLGEETQYF
TRBV24-1,TRBJ2-7,TRBD1,TGTGCCACCAGTGACGCCGACAGGGGGTACGAGCAGTACTTC,CATSDADRGYEQYF
TRBV7-2,TRBJ1-1,-,TGTGCCAGCAGCTTGTTACCGGAGGGGACTGAAGCTTTCTTT,CASSLLPEGTEAFF
TRBV12-3/TRBV12-4,TRBJ1-1,TRBD1,TGTGCCAGCAGCATCGGACAGGGGGCTTTCTTT,CASSIGQGAFF
TRBV27,TRBJ2-1,TRBD2,TGTGCCAGCAGTTTATTCGGGGGGGGGAATGAGCAGTTCTTC,CASSLFGGGNEQFF
TRBV7-8,TRBJ2-3,TRBD2,TGTGCCAGCAGCTTAGGAGGGGGACCGGGACTAGATTCGGCAGATACGCAGTATTTT,CASSLGGGPGLDSADTQYF
TRBV19,TRBJ1-2,TRBD1,TGTGCCAGTAGTATCGCCGGGACAGGCTATGGCTACACCTTC,CASSIAGTGYGYTF
TRBV11-2,TRBJ2-1,-,TGTGCCAGCAGCTCACCCACCGGGTTTTTGGCCTATGAGCAGTTCTTC,CASSSPTGFLAYEQFF